This T cell receptor (beta chain) was captured by sequencing in a study of T cells in Graves' hyperthyroidism and ophthalmopathy. As for the study in general: Upon initial diagnosis and before any treatment, peripheral blood was collected.

The CDR3 consists of 11 residues. The ends were cut back, 7 bases at V and 1 base at J, with 4 bases in the middle. Germline-derived CDR1 and CDR2 are SNHLY and FYNNEI. RNA transcripts gave rise to amplified TCR beta CDR3 regions. Researchers ran a first-round RT-PCR on the TCR CDR3 using the HTBI primer set. TCRdb independently ran MiXCR on the multiplex PCR reads; one entry per CDR3 protein. Of over 550,000 distinct CDR3 sequences in the sample, over 15% are singletons; the top ten hold roughly 18%. Participants, patients aged 18 to 65, had newly diagnosed hyperthyroidism with a duration under 2 months. Those patients with uncontrolled infection, other autoimmune disease, pregnancy or lactation were excluded. This clonotype was picked up many times. Its antigen is still unknown. Regarding the study as a whole: Most thyroid clonotypes expanded above 0.001 appeared in blood too.

The rearrangement uses TRBV2 and TRBJ1-1; unclear D gene. Sequencing input: blood. The TCR originated in a woman aged 18-29 years with Graves' hyperthyroidism. The CDR3 protein is CASNENTEAFF. In DNA form, the CDR3 reads TGTGCCAGCAACGAGAACACTGAAGCTTTCTTT.